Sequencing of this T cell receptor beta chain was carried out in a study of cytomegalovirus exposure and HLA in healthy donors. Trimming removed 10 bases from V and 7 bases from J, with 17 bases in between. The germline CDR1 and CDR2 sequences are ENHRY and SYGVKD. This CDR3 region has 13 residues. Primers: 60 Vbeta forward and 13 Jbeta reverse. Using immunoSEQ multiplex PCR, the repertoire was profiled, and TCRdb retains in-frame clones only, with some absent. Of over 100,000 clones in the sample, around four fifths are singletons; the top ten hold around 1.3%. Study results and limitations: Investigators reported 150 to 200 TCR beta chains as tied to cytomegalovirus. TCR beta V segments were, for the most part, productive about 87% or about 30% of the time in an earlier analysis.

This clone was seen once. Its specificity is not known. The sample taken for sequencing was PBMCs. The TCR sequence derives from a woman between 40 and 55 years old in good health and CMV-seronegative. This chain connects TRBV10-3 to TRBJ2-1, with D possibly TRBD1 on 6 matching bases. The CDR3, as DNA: TGTGCCACCCTACCCCAGGGGTTTAATGAGCAGTTCTTC. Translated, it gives CATLPQGFNEQFF.